This T cell receptor beta chain emerged from a study of T cells in Graves' hyperthyroidism and ophthalmopathy. Study-wide results and caveats: Peripheral blood also featured most of the thyroid clonotypes expanded above 0.001.

Patients aged 18 to 65 had newly diagnosed hyperthyroidism of under 2 months' duration. Diagnoses rested on clinical symptoms, serum thyroxine and TRAb, thyroid ultrasound and orbital computed tomography. From more than 9.5 ml of fresh peripheral blood, PBMCs were isolated. This clonotype was found a few times. Its specificity is not known. Germline V gene data show CDR1 as DFQATT and CDR2 as SNEGSKA (reference sequence). The junction had 13 bases not matched to a gene; V was cut back by 3 bases and J by 6 bases. The CDR3 is made up of 15 amino acids. RNA transcripts provided the source from which TCR beta CDR3 regions were amplified. HTBI primers drove first-round RT-PCR of the TCR CDR3. TCRdb re-derived calls from the multiplex PCR reads in MiXCR, one entry per CDR3 protein. Of about 420,000 distinct CDR3 sequences detected, approximately 13% appear once; the ten largest clones hold less than 6.5%.

The sequence came from a woman younger than 35 with Graves' hyperthyroidism. The sequencing sample was made of blood. This chain joins TRBV20-1 and TRBJ2-7; TRBD2 matches at 8 bases. This CDR3 reads CSASRGGWGVGEQYF. The CDR3 DNA reads as TGCAGTGCTAGTCGGGGGGGTTGGGGTGTGGGCGAGCAGTACTTC.